This T cell receptor beta chain came from a study of T cells after yellow fever vaccination. The CDR3 has 15 residues. Germline V gene data show CDR1 as SEHNR and CDR2 as FQNEAQ (reference sequence). V lost 11 bases, J lost 0 bases, and 13 bases stayed unmatched. TCRdb used MiXCR to reprocess the 5' RACE reads, holding one entry per CDR3 protein. The profile covers about 210,000 distinct CDR3 sequences, with around 6.7% appearing a single time and 1% to 1.2% taken by the ten largest. This clonotype appeared many times. V gene TRBV7-9 combines with J gene TRBJ2-7, with TRBD1 matching over 7 bases. The specimen was CD4+ T cells sorted from PBMCs, collected on the day of the yellow fever booster vaccination. The clonotype comes from a man aged 25 to 40 who received the YFV17D yellow fever vaccine. The CDR3 DNA sequence: TGTGCCCAGAGATCCGGGACAGTTAACTCCTACGAGCAGTACTTC. It encodes CAQRSGTVNSYEQYF.